Described below is a single T cell receptor beta chain sequence and its context. The entry originates in a study of blood T cell repertoires in COVID-19. The table came from immunoSEQ multiplex PCR; TCRdb's copy has only in-frame clones and leaves some out. The sample holds 35,000 to 45,000 clones; more than 70% are singletons and the top ten take around 2.4%. J gave up 0 bases and V 3 bases, and 1 base lay outside the gene matches. Germline CDR1 and CDR2: SGHRS and YFSETQ. This CDR3 spans 15 amino acids. The TCR originated in a human donor in a cohort sampled during active COVID-19. Sequenced input: peripheral blood. This chain links TRBV5-1 with TRBJ2-2, with 8 bases aligning to TRBD2. CDR3 sequence (DNA): TGCGCCAGCAGCTGGGGACTAGCGAACACCGGGGAGCTGTTTTTT. Translated, it gives CASSWGLANTGELFF.